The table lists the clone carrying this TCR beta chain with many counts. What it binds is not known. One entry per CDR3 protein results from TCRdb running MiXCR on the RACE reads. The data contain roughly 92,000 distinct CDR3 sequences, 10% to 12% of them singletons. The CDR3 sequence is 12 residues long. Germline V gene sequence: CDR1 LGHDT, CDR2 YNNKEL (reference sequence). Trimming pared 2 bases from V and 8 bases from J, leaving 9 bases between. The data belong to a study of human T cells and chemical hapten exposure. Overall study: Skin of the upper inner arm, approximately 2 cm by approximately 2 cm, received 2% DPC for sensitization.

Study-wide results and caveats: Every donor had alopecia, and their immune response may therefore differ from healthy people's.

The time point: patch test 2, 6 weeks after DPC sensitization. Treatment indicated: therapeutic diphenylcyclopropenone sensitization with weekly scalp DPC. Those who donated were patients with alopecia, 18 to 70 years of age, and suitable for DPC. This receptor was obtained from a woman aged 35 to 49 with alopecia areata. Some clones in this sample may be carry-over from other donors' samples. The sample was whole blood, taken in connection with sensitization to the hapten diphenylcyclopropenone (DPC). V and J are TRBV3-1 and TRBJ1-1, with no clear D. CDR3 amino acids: CASSQTEEEAFF. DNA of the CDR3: TGTGCCAGCAGCCAAACTGAAGAGGAAGCTTTCTTT.